A single sample gave rise to the 29 T cell receptor beta chains below, sequenced in a study of shared clonotypes between healthy human individuals. The method was immunoSEQ multiplex PCR; TCRdb's version includes in-frame clones alone and lacks a portion of them. The sample lists about 1 million clones, 75% to 80% occurring once. The sample taken for sequencing was memory CD4+ T cells from PBMCs. Stated subset: CD45RA-negative fraction. Source of these receptors: a man aged 18-30 years in good health. Some clones in this sample may be carry-over from other donors' samples.

As DNA, the CDR3 is TGTGCCAGCAGCTTAGGTAGCGGGAGTTCAGGAGAGCAGTTCTTC. It codes for CASSLGSGSSGEQFF. The genes are TRBV11-3 and TRBJ2-1, with 9 positions matching TRBD2. The CDR3 spans 15 residues. Trimming took 1 base from V and 10 from J; bases not matched to a gene: 8. CDR1 is SGHNT and CDR2 is YENEEA in the germline V gene.

In the case of this clone: The sample has other DNA sequences that encode this CDR3 too. The V gene is TRBV5-4, the J gene TRBJ2-5; 7 bases map to TRBD1. This CDR3 region has 14 residues. Looked up from germline, CDR1 is SGHNT and CDR2 is YYREEE (reference sequence). The junction had 4 bases not matched to a gene; V was cut back by 0 bases and J by 5 bases. CDR3 residues: CASSLGGGLETQYF. The CDR3 DNA is TGTGCCAGCAGCTTGGGAGGGGGCCTCGAGACCCAGTACTTC.

The chain uses TRBV5-4 and TRBJ1-2, with D unclear. V was shortened by 0 bases and J by 4 bases, with 4 bases between the two germline ends. Germline V gene data show CDR1 as SGHNT and CDR2 as YYREEE (reference sequence). This CDR3 has 12 residues. The CDR3, as DNA: TGTGCCAGCAGCTTGGAGTCCTATGGCTACACCTTC. It is translated as CASSLESYGYTF. The full variable domain, its missing parts supplied by reference TRBV5-4 and TRBJ1-2, is ETGVTQSPTHLIKTRGQQVTLRCSSQSGHNTVSWYQQALGQGPQFIFQYYREEENGRGNFPPRFSGLQFPNYSSELNVNALELDDSALYLCASSLESYGYTFGSGTRLTVV.

The chain uses TRBV2 and TRBJ2-2; no firm D call. Trimming left V 6 bases short and J 1 base short, with 12 bases between. This CDR3 has 15 amino acids. CDR1 SNHLY and CDR2 FYNNEI come from the germline V gene. The CDR3 DNA follows: TGTGCCAGCAGCCCTGAGAGGAGGAACACCGGGGAGCTGTTTTTT. Translated, it gives CASSPERRNTGELFF.

J is TRBJ2-1 and V is TRBV7-3; 9 positions match TRBD1. The CDR3 extends over 16 amino acids. Per the germline V gene, CDR1 is SGHTA and CDR2 is FQGTGA. Trimming at V came to 0 bases and at J to 7 bases, leaving 7 bases not matched to a gene. Written as DNA, the CDR3 is TGTGCCAGCAGCTTAACAGAGGGGACAGGGTCGAATGAGCAGTTCTTC. Translated: CASSLTEGTGSNEQFF.

This clone was seen a few times. The chain has TRBV1 and TRBJ1-2; TRBD1 is the table's D call, not checked against the DNA. TRBV1 is termed a pseudogene. The CDR3 loop spans 13 amino acids. For the CDR3, the DNA is TGCACCAGCACCACGAGACAAAGGGGTGGCTACACCTTC. Translating it yields CTSTTRQRGGYTF.

Comments on this clone: At the DNA level, this CDR3 is encoded by other sequences in the same sample as well. Written as DNA, the CDR3 is TGCAGCGTCGGGGATACCGGGGAGCTGTTTTTT. Amino acids: CSVGDTGELFF. The chain carries TRBV29-1 and TRBJ2-2, with D tentatively TRBD2 (5 bases). CDR3 length: 11 residues. With 6 bases removed from V and 5 bases from J, the gap between germline ends came to 7 bases. CDR1 SQVTM and CDR2 ANQGSEA come from the germline V gene.

The chain recombines TRBV12-5 with TRBJ2-3; D remains ambiguous. The CDR3 is made up of 12 amino acids. V lost 3 bases, J lost 8 bases, and 9 bases lay in between. Per the germline V gene, CDR1 is LGHNT and CDR2 is FRNRAP. The CDR3 sequence is CASGFSMGTQYF. CDR3 DNA sequence: TGTGCTAGTGGTTTCTCGATGGGTACGCAGTATTTT. The full variable domain, with the rest looked up from reference TRBV12-5 and TRBJ2-3, is DARVTQTPRHKVTEMGQEVTMRCQPILGHNTVFWYRQTMMQGLELLAYFRNRAPLDDSGMPKDRFSAEMPDATLATLKIQPSEPRDSAVYFCASGFSMGTQYFGPGTRLTVL.

This clone was detected many times. This sequence joins TRBV30 and TRBJ2-2; 8 nucleotides align to TRBD2. The CDR3 totals 18 residues. Germline V gives CDR1 GTSNPN, CDR2 SVGIG (reference sequence). V trimming: 0 bases; J trimming: 5 bases; junction bases outside the gene matches: 14. In nucleotides, the CDR3 is TGTGCCTGGAGTGTAATGGGGTTCTCCCAGCGGGAGACCGGGGAGCTGTTTTTT. Translation gives CAWSVMGFSQRETGELFF.

This CDR3 is CASRPLAQTYEQYF. The CDR3 region has the DNA TGTGCCAGCAGACCACTAGCGCAAACCTACGAGCAGTACTTC. J is TRBJ2-7 and V is TRBV6-1; 7 bases map to TRBD2. This CDR3 has 14 amino acids. Per the germline V gene, CDR1 is MNHNS and CDR2 is SASEGT. J was trimmed by 2 bases and V by 6 bases; bases with no gene match: 7.

The chain carries TRBV7-3 and TRBJ2-3; D gene ambiguous. Germline lookup yields CDR1 SGHTA and CDR2 FQGTGA. This CDR3 spans 14 amino acids. With 8 bases removed from V and 1 base from J, the gap between germline ends came to 13 bases. The CDR3 DNA reads as TGTGCCAGCGCCGTTTGGGGTGGCACAGATACGCAGTATTTT. Translation gives CASAVWGGTDTQYF.

V gene TRBV11-2 combines with J gene TRBJ2-2, with 15 nucleotides matching TRBD2. Germline V gene data show CDR1 as SGHAT and CDR2 as FQNNGV. The CDR3 covers 19 residues. With 2 bases clipped from V and 4 bases from J, the junction kept 8 bases outside the gene matches. The CDR3 spells CASSLSGLAGGSVTGELFF. CDR3 coding DNA: TGTGCCAGCAGCTTATCAGGACTAGCGGGAGGGAGCGTCACCGGGGAGCTGTTTTTT.

This clone was counted once. The rearrangement links TRBV19 to TRBJ1-2, with TRBD1 identical over 7 bases. The germline V gene has CDR1 LNHDA and CDR2 SQIVND (reference sequence). The CDR3 extends over 15 amino acids. V dropped 8 bases and J dropped 1; count of bases not matched to a gene: 10. In DNA form, the CDR3 reads TGTGCCAGTTCCGACAGGGCTGGTGGTAACTATGGCTACACCTTC. Encoded protein: CASSDRAGGNYGYTF.

The chain links TRBV6-1 to TRBJ1-1; 9 bases align to TRBD1. The CDR3 is 14 residues long. J lost 3 bases, V lost 6 bases, and 5 bases had no gene match. Germline CDR1 MNHNS, CDR2 SASEGT. The CDR3 loop reads CASSSQGADTEAFF. As DNA, the CDR3 is TGTGCCAGCAGCTCACAGGGGGCAGACACTGAAGCTTTCTTT.

This clone was counted ten times or more. This CDR3 is also generated by other DNA sequences in the sample. CDR3 DNA sequence: TGTGCCAGCAGTGAGGCGACAGGGACCAACTATGGCTACACCTTC. It codes for CASSEATGTNYGYTF. The chain has TRBV2 and TRBJ1-2, with 7 bases aligning to TRBD1. The CDR3 runs 15 residues. CDR1 SNHLY and CDR2 FYNNEI come from the germline V gene. V lost 3 bases, J lost 2 bases, and 6 bases stayed unmatched.

This chain uses TRBV28 with TRBJ2-5, with D unclear. Germline CDR1 is MDHEN and CDR2 is SYDVKM. Deletions cut 6 bases from V and 2 bases from J, with 13 bases between. This CDR3 comprises 14 residues. CDR3 coding DNA: TGTGCCAGCAGGAGGACCCTATCGCAAGAGACCCAGTACTTC. Amino acids: CASRRTLSQETQYF.

This sequence joins TRBV7-3 and TRBJ2-1, with TRBD2 matching 8 bases. CDR1 is SGHTA and CDR2 is FQGTGA in the germline V gene. With 4 bases clipped from V and 2 bases from J, the junction kept 7 bases outside the gene matches. CDR3 size: 16 residues. The CDR3 nucleotides read TGTGCCAGCAGCTCCGAACTAGCGGCTACCTACAATGAGCAGTTCTTC. It yields the protein CASSSELAATYNEQFF. The full variable domain, its missing parts supplied by reference TRBV7-3 and TRBJ2-1, is GAGVSQTPSNKVTEKGKYVELRCDPISGHTALYWYRQSLGQGPEFLIYFQGTGAADDSGLPNDRFFAVRPEGSVSTLKIQRTERGDSAVYLCASSSELAATYNEQFFGPGTRLTVL.

V and J are TRBV6-1 and TRBJ2-2; possibly TRBD1 for D (5 bases). V was clipped by 4 bases and J by 1 base, with 10 bases between them. The CDR3 is made up of 15 amino acids. CDR1 and CDR2 (germline): MNHNS, SASEGT. The chain's CDR3 is CASSARQRNTGELFF. DNA for the CDR3: TGTGCCAGCAGTGCTCGACAGAGGAACACCGGGGAGCTGTTTTTT.

The gene calls are TRBV4-1 and TRBJ2-7; no firm D call. V lost 0 bases, J lost 5 bases, and 17 bases lay in between. The CDR3 is made up of 16 amino acids. Germline V gene data show CDR1 as MGHRA and CDR2 as YSYEKL. For the CDR3, the DNA is TGCGCCAGCAGCCAAGATACATCCCCAGCGTTTGACGAGCAGTACTTC. Translated: CASSQDTSPAFDEQYF.

The chain employs TRBV5-1 and TRBJ2-3; D tentatively fits TRBD1 or TRBD2 (6 bases each). This CDR3 is built from 16 residues. CDR1 is SGHRS and CDR2 is YFSETQ in the germline V gene. V gave up 4 bases and J gave up 5 bases, with 20 bases separating them. CDR3 bases: TGCGCCAGCAGCGCTGAGGGGGGCGCGGTAGGAGATACGCAGTATTTT. It codes for CASSAEGGAVGDTQYF.

The chain recombines TRBV15 with TRBJ2-5, with D unresolved. Germline CDR1 reads LNHNV; CDR2 reads YYDKDF (reference sequence). This CDR3 comprises 14 residues. V dropped 1 base and J dropped 2 bases, with 8 bases sitting between them. In nucleotides, the CDR3 is TGTGCCACCAGCAGAGTAGGACGGCAAGAGACCCAGTACTTC. Residues: CATSRVGRQETQYF.

The rearrangement uses TRBV27 and TRBJ1-2, with D maybe TRBD1 (5 bases). The CDR3 is 14 amino acids. Trimming stripped 0 bases from V and 6 bases from J, with 11 bases between. The germline gives CDR1 MNHEY, CDR2 SMNVEV (reference sequence). The CDR3 sequence is CASSLSIGGDGYTF. In DNA, the CDR3 is TGTGCCAGCAGTTTATCGATCGGGGGGGATGGCTACACCTTC.

This clone was recorded a few times. The chain couples TRBV25-1 to TRBJ1-1; 7 bases match TRBD1. Unmatched junction bases numbered 3, after V lost 4 bases and J lost 4 bases. Germline V gene sequence: CDR1 MGHDK, CDR2 SYGVNS. The CDR3 extends over 13 amino acids. CDR3 protein: CASSVPGGTEAFF. The CDR3, as DNA: TGTGCCAGCAGTGTCCCAGGGGGCACTGAAGCTTTCTTT.

J is TRBJ2-1 and V is TRBV7-3, with D perhaps matching TRBD1 or TRBD2 (5 bases each). The V end was cut by 3 bases, the J end by 7 bases, with 16 bases between. Germline CDR1 SGHTA, CDR2 FQGTGA. CDR3 length equals 15 residues. The CDR3, as DNA: TGTGCCAGCAGCTTCTCGGGACGAGGGAGTAATGAGCAGTTCTTC. This codes for CASSFSGRGSNEQFF.

The gene calls are TRBV5-1 and TRBJ2-2, with a tentative D call TRBD2 (5 bases). The CDR3 has 12 amino acids. V was pared by 4 bases and J by 8 bases, with 9 bases between. The germline V gene encodes CDR1 SGHRS and CDR2 YFSETQ. The CDR3 loop is CASSQDSGELFF. The CDR3 bases are TGCGCCAGCAGCCAGGACTCTGGGGAGCTGTTTTTT.

The rearrangement uses TRBV2 and TRBJ2-5; D gene ambiguous. V was shortened by 5 bases and J by 5 bases, with 6 bases between the two germline ends. This CDR3 has 11 residues. The germline gives CDR1 SNHLY, CDR2 FYNNEI. CDR3 amino acids: CASSQGETQYF. The CDR3 DNA follows: TGTGCCAGCAGTCAAGGGGAGACCCAGTACTTC.

CDR3 sequence: CASSEFSGRRFF. CDR3 coding DNA: TGTGCCAGCAGCGAATTTAGCGGGAGGCGGTTCTTC. V is TRBV7-2 and J is TRBJ2-1; 10 positions match TRBD2. CDR1 SGHTA and CDR2 FQGNSA come from the germline V gene. V lost 5 bases to trimming and J lost 15 bases; unmatched junction nucleotides: 7. This CDR3 spans 12 amino acids.

V and J are TRBV14 and TRBJ2-7, with TRBD1 identical over 10 bases. V was pared by 4 bases and J by 3 bases, with 15 bases of the junction left unmatched. CDR3 length: 18 residues. The germline V gene encodes CDR1 SGHDN and CDR2 FVKESK. For the CDR3, the DNA is TGTGCCAGCAGCCCAAGTCGGACAGGGGGTTTCTCTATCTACGAGCAGTACTTC. Translating gives CASSPSRTGGFSIYEQYF.

This clone showed up just once. CDR3 nucleotides: TGTGCCAGCAGCCTCGGGACAGCGCTTAATTCACCCCTCCACTTT. It encodes CASSLGTALNSPLHF. The chain uses TRBV28 and TRBJ1-6; 7 nucleotides line up with TRBD1. CDR1 is MDHEN, CDR2 SYDVKM, per germline. The trim removed 6 bases at V and 6 bases at J, leaving 8 bases unmatched. The CDR3 length is 15 residues.